The 30 T cell receptor beta chains reported below all come from one sample, sequenced in a study of blood T cell repertoires in COVID-19. Libraries were prepared by immunoSEQ multiplex PCR; TCRdb keeps only in-frame clonotypes and omits some of them. The sample has 150,000 to 200,000 clones; just over 90% are singletons. Sequencing used peripheral blood. The receptors derive from a man between 18 and 29 years old with acute or convalescent COVID-19.

This clone has a single count. The chain recombines TRBV3-1 (or the pseudogene TRBV3-2) with TRBJ1-2; no clear D. This CDR3 comprises 13 residues. Per germline, CDR1 LGHDT and CDR2 YNNKEL (reference sequence). Trimming pared 1 base from V and 3 bases from J, leaving 6 bases between. DNA for the CDR3: TGTGCCAGCAGCCAAGGCCGGGACTATGGCTACACCTTC. This sequence encodes CASSQGRDYGYTF.

J is TRBJ1-4 and V is TRBV6-6, with D maybe TRBD1 (6 bases). CDR3 length equals 13 residues. From germline, CDR1 is MNHNY and CDR2 SVGAGI (reference sequence). V lost 5 bases to trimming and J lost 5 bases, with 9 bases between them. CDR3 residues: CASSPTGNEKLFF. Written as DNA, the CDR3 is TGTGCCAGCAGTCCCACAGGGAATGAAAAACTGTTTTTT.

V is TRBV6-5 and J is TRBJ1-4, with D tentatively TRBD1 (6 bases). Germline V lookup: CDR1 MNHEY, CDR2 SVGAGI. This CDR3 has 16 amino acids. V lost 0 bases and J lost 2, with 10 bases in between. The CDR3 sequence is CASSYSRTVTNEKLFF. The CDR3 DNA reads as TGTGCCAGCAGTTACTCCCGGACAGTTACTAATGAAAAACTGTTTTTT.

The rearrangement joins TRBV15 to TRBJ1-5; 8 nucleotides align to TRBD1. The CDR3 has 14 residues. The germline V gene has CDR1 LNHNV and CDR2 YYDKDF (reference sequence). V gave up 5 bases and J gave up 4 bases; unmatched junction bases: 4. This CDR3 is CATSARTGNQPQHF. The CDR3 nucleotides are TGTGCCACCAGCGCGAGGACAGGGAATCAGCCCCAGCATTTT.

The V call is TRBV20-1, the J call TRBJ2-5; weak D call: TRBD2 (6 bases). V lost 3 bases and J lost 2, with 10 bases in between. Germline V lookup: CDR1 DFQATT, CDR2 SNEGSKA (reference sequence). The CDR3 loop spans 13 amino acids. The CDR3 sequence is CSASFGGQETQYF. CDR3 nucleotides: TGCAGTGCTAGTTTCGGAGGGCAAGAGACCCAGTACTTC.

The chain recombines TRBV27 with TRBJ1-1, with D unresolved. The CDR3 loop spans 15 amino acids. Germline CDR1 reads MNHEY; CDR2 reads SMNVEV (reference sequence). V shed 4 bases and J shed 5 bases, with 17 bases lying between them. CDR3 coding DNA: TGTGCCAGCAGTTCCGGTCGAAGGAGGGAGACTGAAGCTTTCTTT. Translation: CASSSGRRRETEAFF.

The rearrangement uses TRBV6-2 or TRBV6-3 and TRBJ2-2; perhaps TRBD1 as D (6 bases). The V end was cut by 6 bases, the J end by 1 base, with 21 bases between. The CDR3 spans 18 residues. CDR1 is MNHEY and CDR2 is SVGEGT in the germline V gene. CDR3 nucleotide sequence: TGTGCCAGCAGCCCTGTCACAGGGTCCGGACGGAACACCGGGGAGCTGTTTTTT. As protein: CASSPVTGSGRNTGELFF.

CDR3 protein: CASSLGQPNTEAFF. The CDR3 DNA reads TGTGCCAGCAGCCTTGGACAGCCGAACACTGAAGCTTTCTTT. This sequence joins TRBV13 and TRBJ1-1; possible D gene TRBD1, 6 bases. There are 14 residues in the CDR3. Germline V lookup: CDR1 PRHDT, CDR2 FYEKMQ (reference sequence). V was trimmed by 5 bases and J by 1 base, leaving 11 bases between them.

A note on this clone: Other DNA variants within this sample encode the same CDR3. The V gene is TRBV12-3 or TRBV12-4, the J gene TRBJ1-1; D is unresolved. This CDR3 has 11 amino acids. V was clipped by 6 bases and J by 2 bases, with 4 bases between them. CDR3 DNA sequence: TGTGCCAGCAGCCGTAACACTGAAGCTTTCTTT. The encoded protein is CASSRNTEAFF.

The rearrangement links TRBV19 to TRBJ2-7; no reliable D call. The CDR3 sequence is 13 residues long. From germline, CDR1 is LNHDA and CDR2 SQIVND (reference sequence). V was trimmed by 1 base and J by 1 base, leaving 5 bases between them. The CDR3 protein is CASSIVLSYEQYF. The CDR3 DNA follows: TGTGCCAGTAGTATAGTCCTATCCTACGAGCAGTACTTC.

The V gene is TRBV15, the J gene TRBJ2-5, with D maybe TRBD1 (6 bases). The ends were cut back, 2 bases at V and 4 bases at J, with 17 bases in the middle. Germline CDR1 is LNHNV and CDR2 is YYDKDF (reference sequence). The CDR3 is 16 amino acids. The chain's CDR3 is CATSRLPQGKRETQYF. For the CDR3, the DNA is TGTGCCACCAGCAGATTACCCCAGGGGAAGAGAGAGACCCAGTACTTC.

This clone was picked up one time. The chain has TRBV10-1 and TRBJ1-4; D not certain. Trimming took 7 bases from V and 0 from J, leaving 9 bases between them. Germline CDR1 and CDR2: WNHNN and SYGVQD (reference sequence). The CDR3 has 14 residues. The chain's CDR3 is CASNTPATNEKLFF. CDR3 coding DNA: TGCGCCAGCAACACGCCTGCAACTAATGAAAAACTGTTTTTT.

The rearrangement uses TRBV27 and TRBJ2-1, with TRBD2 matching 9 bases. CDR1 is MNHEY, CDR2 SMNVEV, per germline (reference sequence). V trimming: 4 bases; J trimming: 5 bases; junction bases outside the gene matches: 6. The CDR3 loop spans 15 amino acids. The CDR3 spells CASSSAGGGNNEQFF. The CDR3 DNA sequence: TGTGCCAGCAGTTCAGCGGGAGGAGGAAACAATGAGCAGTTCTTC.

The chain recombines TRBV24-1 with TRBJ1-5, with 9 bases lining up with TRBD1. V trimming: 4 bases; J trimming: 5 bases; junction bases outside the gene matches: 5. The germline CDR1 and CDR2 sequences are KGHDR and SFDVKD. This CDR3 is built from 15 residues. The CDR3 here is CATSDRGQGDQPQHF. Here the CDR3 DNA reads TGTGCCACCAGTGACCGGGGACAGGGAGATCAGCCCCAGCATTTT.

The chain couples TRBV4-1 to TRBJ2-5; 10 nucleotides line up with TRBD1. V was pared by 3 bases and J by 5 bases, with 6 bases of the junction left unmatched. The CDR3 contains 15 residues. Germline CDR1 is MGHRA and CDR2 is YSYEKL. The CDR3 nucleotides read TGCGCCAGCAGCCACCCGGGACAGGGGTACGAGACCCAGTACTTC. It translates to CASSHPGQGYETQYF.

The chain couples TRBV18 to TRBJ2-2; 7 positions agree with TRBD1. The CDR3 consists of 14 residues. Germline V CDR1 and CDR2: KGHSH, LQKENI. Losses at the gene ends were 4 bases for V and 8 bases for J; bases not matched to a gene: 7. This CDR3 is CASSRDRVSGELFF. In nucleotides, the CDR3 is TGTGCCAGCTCACGCGACAGGGTCTCTGGGGAGCTGTTTTTT.

The J gene is TRBJ1-1, the V gene TRBV5-1; the D gene is possibly TRBD1 (5 bases). Trimming stripped 0 bases from V and 1 base from J, with 13 bases between. CDR3 length: 16 residues. Germline CDR1 SGHRS, CDR2 YFSETQ. The CDR3 here is CASSLEWARANTEAFF. In nucleotides, the CDR3 is TGCGCCAGCAGCTTGGAGTGGGCCAGGGCGAACACTGAAGCTTTCTTT.

The rearrangement links TRBV5-6 to TRBJ2-7; D perhaps matches TRBD1 (6 bases). Trimming left V 4 bases short and J 3 bases short, with 20 bases between. The CDR3 totals 16 residues. The V gene's germline CDR1 is SGHDT and CDR2 YYEEEE. The CDR3 loop is CASSTDLGARGYEQYF. The CDR3 bases are TGTGCCAGCAGCACCGACCTGGGGGCCAGGGGCTACGAGCAGTACTTC.

The DNA of the CDR3 is TGTGCCAGCAGCTTGGCCCCGACTCTAGCGGGAGTGGGAGAGACCCAGTACTTC. It encodes CASSLAPTLAGVGETQYF. The chain joins TRBV5-4 to TRBJ2-5; 10 positions agree with TRBD2. V trimming: 0 bases; J trimming: 4 bases; junction bases outside the gene matches: 12. Germline CDR1 and CDR2: SGHNT and YYREEE (reference sequence). This CDR3 contains 18 residues.

The V and J genes are TRBV6-5 and TRBJ1-6; D gene ambiguous. Per the germline V gene, CDR1 is MNHEY and CDR2 is SVGAGI. The CDR3 has 15 residues. Trimming pared 7 bases from V and 0 bases from J, leaving 10 bases between. Written as DNA, the CDR3 is TGTGCCAGCACACGCGCACTCTCCTATAATTCACCCCTCCACTTT. Its protein product is CASTRALSYNSPLHF.

The rearrangement uses TRBV13 and TRBJ1-3, with TRBD1 as a possible D gene (5 bases). V was pared by 3 bases and J by 0 bases, with 9 bases between. Germline assignment: CDR1 PRHDT and CDR2 FYEKMQ (reference sequence). The CDR3 sequence is 15 residues long. The CDR3 is CASSLGLSSGNTIYF. The CDR3, as DNA: TGTGCCAGCAGCTTGGGACTGAGCTCTGGAAACACCATATATTTT.

The chain couples TRBV25-1 to TRBJ2-5, with D possibly TRBD1 on 6 matching bases. Germline CDR1 and CDR2: MGHDK and SYGVNS. V lost 5 bases, J lost 4 bases, and 11 bases lay in between. The CDR3 loop spans 13 amino acids. This CDR3 reads CASSKQGRETQYF. The CDR3 DNA sequence: TGTGCCAGCAGTAAACAGGGACGAGAGACCCAGTACTTC.

The rearrangement uses TRBV19 and TRBJ1-1, with 9 positions matching TRBD1. The CDR3 has 14 residues. Germline CDR1 is LNHDA and CDR2 is SQIVND (reference sequence). V was pared by 3 bases and J by 4 bases, with 3 bases of the junction left unmatched. The CDR3 spells CASSIGTGPTEAFF. The CDR3 nucleotides read TGTGCCAGTAGTATTGGGACAGGGCCCACTGAAGCTTTCTTT.

V usage is TRBV19 and J usage is TRBJ2-3, with D hard to call. Deletions cut 5 bases from V and 0 bases from J, with 6 bases between. This CDR3 has 13 amino acids. The V gene's germline CDR1 is LNHDA and CDR2 SQIVND (reference sequence). The CDR3 DNA follows: TGTGCCAGTAGTGTCTCTAGCACAGATACGCAGTATTTT. It is translated as CASSVSSTDTQYF.

The chain links TRBV7-9 to TRBJ1-1; TRBD1 might be the D (5 bases). This CDR3 has 15 residues. Germline lookup yields CDR1 SEHNR and CDR2 FQNEAQ (reference sequence). Trimming pared 2 bases from V and 5 bases from J, leaving 15 bases between. Here the CDR3 DNA reads TGTGCCAGCAGCTTAAACGGCCCTAAGGGGACTGAAGCTTTCTTT. This encodes CASSLNGPKGTEAFF.

CDR3 region: CASSIGSGTLYEQYF. CDR3 bases: TGCGCCAGCAGCATAGGTTCCGGGACACTATACGAGCAGTACTTC. This chain connects TRBV5-1 to TRBJ2-7; tentatively, D is TRBD1 (6 bases). CDR3 length equals 15 residues. Germline V gives CDR1 SGHRS, CDR2 YFSETQ. The ends were cut back, 4 bases at V and 4 bases at J, with 18 bases in the middle.

The gene calls are TRBV6-5 and TRBJ1-5; 7 positions match TRBD1. The CDR3 is 13 amino acids. The trim removed 7 bases at V and 4 bases at J, leaving 4 bases unmatched. CDR1 and CDR2 from the germline V gene are MNHEY and SVGAGI. CDR3 DNA: TGTGCCAGCAAGACAGGGCCTAATCAGCCCCAGCATTTT. This encodes CASKTGPNQPQHF.

This chain uses TRBV5-1 with TRBJ2-7; TRBD2 is a possible D gene (5 bases). The CDR3 is 15 amino acids. Germline loops: CDR1 SGHRS, CDR2 YFSETQ. The V end was cut by 1 base, the J end by 1 base, with 12 bases between. The CDR3 sequence: CASSLNPGISYEQYF. In DNA, the CDR3 is TGCGCCAGCAGCTTGAATCCGGGGATTTCCTACGAGCAGTACTTC.

V gene TRBV15 combines with J gene TRBJ2-6, with a weak D call TRBD1 (5 bases). Between the trimmed V and J ends, which lost 11 bases and 2 bases, there was a span of 10 bases. Germline values: CDR1 LNHNV, CDR2 YYDKDF (reference sequence). The length of the CDR3 is 13 residues. CDR3 nucleotides: TGTGCCCTACGGACACCTGGGGCCAACGTCCTGACTTTC. Amino acid sequence: CALRTPGANVLTF.

The V and J genes are TRBV14 and TRBJ2-7; a weak D match, TRBD2 (6 bases). CDR1 and CDR2 from the germline V gene are SGHDN and FVKESK. V lost 2 bases to trimming and J lost 4 bases, with 9 bases between them. The CDR3 extends over 13 amino acids. The CDR3 region has the DNA TGTGCCAGCAGCCAACCGGGAGTATACGAGCAGTACTTC. Protein sequence: CASSQPGVYEQYF.